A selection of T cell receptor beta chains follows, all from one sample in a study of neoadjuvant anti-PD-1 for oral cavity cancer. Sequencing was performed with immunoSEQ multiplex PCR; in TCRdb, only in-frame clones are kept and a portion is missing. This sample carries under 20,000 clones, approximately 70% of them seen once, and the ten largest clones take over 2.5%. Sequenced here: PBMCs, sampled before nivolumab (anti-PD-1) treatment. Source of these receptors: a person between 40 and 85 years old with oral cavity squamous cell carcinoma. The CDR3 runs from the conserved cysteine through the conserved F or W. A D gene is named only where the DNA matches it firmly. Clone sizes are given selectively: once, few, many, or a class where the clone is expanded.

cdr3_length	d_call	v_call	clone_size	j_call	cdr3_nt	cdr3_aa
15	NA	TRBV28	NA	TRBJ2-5	TGTGCCAGCAGTCCCGGGACTTCTCTCGTGGGGACCCAGTACTTC	CASSPGTSLVGTQYF
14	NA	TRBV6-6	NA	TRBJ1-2	TGTGCCAGCAGTTACTCGGTGGGACGGTTGGGCTACACCTTC	CASSYSVGRLGYTF
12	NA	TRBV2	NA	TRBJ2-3	TGTGCCAGCATGGGAATAGAAGATACGCAGTATTTT	CASMGIEDTQYF
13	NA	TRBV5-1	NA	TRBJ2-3	TGCGCCAGCTCCTGGACAGTCACAGATACGCAGTATTTT	CASSWTVTDTQYF
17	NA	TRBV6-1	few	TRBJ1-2	TGTGCCAGCAGTGAATACGGGTGGGGGCAGGAGGTATATGGCTACACCTTC	CASSEYGWGQEVYGYTF
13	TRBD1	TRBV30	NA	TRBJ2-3	TGTGCGGTCGGACAGGAAAACACAGATACGCAGTATTTT	CAVGQENTDTQYF
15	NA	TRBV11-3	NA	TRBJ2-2	TGTGCCAGCAGCCTGGATAGCGGGAACACCGGGGAGCTGTTTTTT	CASSLDSGNTGELFF
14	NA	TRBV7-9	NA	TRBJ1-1	TGTGCCAGCAGCTTAGCTGCAGGGGACACTGAAGCTTTCTTT	CASSLAAGDTEAFF
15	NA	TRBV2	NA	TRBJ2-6	TGTGCCAGCAGTGCAGGGCACTCTGGGGCCAACGTCCTGACTTTC	CASSAGHSGANVLTF
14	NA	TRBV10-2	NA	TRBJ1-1	TGCGCCAGCAGTGAGTCGGGCAGTTACACTGAAGCTTTCTTT	CASSESGSYTEAFF
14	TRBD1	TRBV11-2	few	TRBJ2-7	TGTGCCAGCAGCCTCGGGACAGAGCTATACGAGCAGTACTTC	CASSLGTELYEQYF
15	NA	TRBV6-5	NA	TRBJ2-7	TGTGCCAGCAGGCAAGACGGGGTGGCCCTCAACAGGCAGTACTTC	CASRQDGVALNRQYF
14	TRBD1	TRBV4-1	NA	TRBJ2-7	TGCGCCAGCAGCCATACGGGGACAGGGGGCGAGCAGTACTTC	CASSHTGTGGEQYF
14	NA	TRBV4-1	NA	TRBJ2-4	TGCGCCAGCAGCGGAGGACTATACGAAAACATTCAGTACTTC	CASSGGLYENIQYF
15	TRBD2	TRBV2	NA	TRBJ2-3	TGTGCCAGCAGCACCCTGACTAGCGGGAGTGTTACGCAGTATTTT	CASSTLTSGSVTQYF
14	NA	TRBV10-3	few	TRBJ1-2	TGTGCCATCAGTGAGGACGGCTACGAGGGTGGCTACACCTTC	CAISEDGYEGGYTF
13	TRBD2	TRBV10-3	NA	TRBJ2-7	TGTGCCATCAGTGGGGGACTAGCTGACGAGCAGTACTTC	CAISGGLADEQYF
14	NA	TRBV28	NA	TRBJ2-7	TGTGCCAGCAGTTTTTTCTTGAGCTCCTACGAGCAGTACTTC	CASSFFLSSYEQYF
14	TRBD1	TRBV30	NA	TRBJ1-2	TGTGCCTCTACCGGGACAGCGATTACCTATGGCTACACCTTC	CASTGTAITYGYTF
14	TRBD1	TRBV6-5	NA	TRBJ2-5	TGTGCCAGCAGTTCCCAGGGGGCGAGAGAGACCCAGTACTTC	CASSSQGARETQYF
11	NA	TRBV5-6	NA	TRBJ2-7	TGTGCCAGCAGCTGGGAGTACGAGCAGTACTTC	CASSWEYEQYF
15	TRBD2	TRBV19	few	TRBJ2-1	TGTGCCAGTACCTCGACTAGCGGGAGCTTCAATGAGCAGTTCTTC	CASTSTSGSFNEQFF
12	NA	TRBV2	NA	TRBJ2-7	TGTGCCAGCAGTGTCCAGAACTACGAGCAGTACTTC	CASSVQNYEQYF
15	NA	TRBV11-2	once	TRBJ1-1	TGTGCCAGCAGCTCGCAGGCCGGGGGAGGTACTGAAGCTTTCTTT	CASSSQAGGGTEAFF
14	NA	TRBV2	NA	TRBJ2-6	TGTGCCAGCATCATTTATGCAGGGGCCAACGTCCTGACTTTC	CASIIYAGANVLTF
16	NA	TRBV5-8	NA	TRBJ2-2	TGTGCCAGCAGCTCGAACAGGGTAAAGAACACCGGGGAGCTGTTTTTT	CASSSNRVKNTGELFF
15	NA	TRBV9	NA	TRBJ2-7	TGTGCCAGCAGCACCCGGACGGACCCAGGCTACGAGCAGTACTTC	CASSTRTDPGYEQYF
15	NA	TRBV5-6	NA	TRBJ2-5	TGTGCCAGCAGCGGTGGGATATCATCGAGGGAGACCCAGTACTTC	CASSGGISSRETQYF
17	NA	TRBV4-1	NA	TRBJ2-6	TGCGCCAGCAGCCAAGGGTACACCCTCTCTGGGGCCAACGTCCTGACTTTC	CASSQGYTLSGANVLTF
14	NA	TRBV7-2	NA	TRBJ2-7	TGTGCCAGCAGCTTAGACCGGGGCCCCTACGAGCAGTACTTC	CASSLDRGPYEQYF
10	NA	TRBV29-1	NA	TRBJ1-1	TGCAGCGTTGTGGCAGTTGAAGCTTTCTTT	CSVVAVEAFF
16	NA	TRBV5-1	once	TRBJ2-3	TGCGCCAGCAGCTCAGACGAAATAGGGGGGACAGATACGCAGTATTTT	CASSSDEIGGTDTQYF
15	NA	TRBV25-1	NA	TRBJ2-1	TGTGCCAGCAGTGAAGGTGTCCAATCCTACAATGAGCAGTTCTTC	CASSEGVQSYNEQFF
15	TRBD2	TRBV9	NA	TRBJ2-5	TGTGCCAGCAGCGTAGAGGCGGGAGAGGGGGAGACCCAGTACTTC	CASSVEAGEGETQYF
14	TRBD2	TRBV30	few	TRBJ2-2	TGTGCCTGGAGCATACTAGCGCGAACCGGGGAGCTGTTTTTT	CAWSILARTGELFF
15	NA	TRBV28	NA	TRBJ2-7	TGTGCCAGCAGCTCCTTGGCGGGTGCTTCCTACGAGCAGTACTTC	CASSSLAGASYEQYF
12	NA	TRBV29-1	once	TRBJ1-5	TGCAGCGTTGCAGCTAGCAATCAGCCCCAGCATTTT	CSVAASNQPQHF
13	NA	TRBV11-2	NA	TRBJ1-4	TGTGCCAGCAGCCCTCAGGGGAATGAAAAACTGTTTTTT	CASSPQGNEKLFF
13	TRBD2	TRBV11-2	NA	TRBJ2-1	TGTGCCAGCAGCTTAGGGGGACTAGCGGGAGTGTTCTTC	CASSLGGLAGVFF
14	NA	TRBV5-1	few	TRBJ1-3	TGCGCCAGCAGCTTGGAGGGGCCTGGAAACACCATATATTTT	CASSLEGPGNTIYF